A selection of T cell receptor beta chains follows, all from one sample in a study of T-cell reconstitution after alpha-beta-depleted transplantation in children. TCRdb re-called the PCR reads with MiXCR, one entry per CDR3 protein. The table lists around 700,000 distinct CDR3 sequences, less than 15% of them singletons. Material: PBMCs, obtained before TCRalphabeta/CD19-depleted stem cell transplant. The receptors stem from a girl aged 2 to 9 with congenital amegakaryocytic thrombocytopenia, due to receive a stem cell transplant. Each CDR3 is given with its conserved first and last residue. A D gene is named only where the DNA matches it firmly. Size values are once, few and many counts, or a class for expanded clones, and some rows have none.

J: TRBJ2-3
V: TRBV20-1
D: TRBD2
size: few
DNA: TGCAGTGCTAGAGACCGAATCGGGAGGTTCACAGATACGCAGTATTTT
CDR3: CSARDRIGRFTDTQYF

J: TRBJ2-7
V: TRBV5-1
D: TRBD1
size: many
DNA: TGCGCCAGCAGCTTGGCGGGACAGGAAAGCTCCTACGAGCAGTACTTC
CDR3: CASSLAGQESSYEQYF

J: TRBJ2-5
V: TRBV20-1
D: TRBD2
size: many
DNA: TGCAGTGCTAGTAGAGCTAGCGGGACTTATGAGACCCAGTACTTC
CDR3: CSASRASGTYETQYF

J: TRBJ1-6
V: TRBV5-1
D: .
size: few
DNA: TGCGCCAGCAGGTTGGACCCCGAGGGAACCCTCCACTTT
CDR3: CASRLDPEGTLHF

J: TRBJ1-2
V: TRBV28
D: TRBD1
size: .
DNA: TGTGCCAGCAGTTTAACAGGGGCCCTCTATGGCTACACCTTC
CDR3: CASSLTGALYGYTF

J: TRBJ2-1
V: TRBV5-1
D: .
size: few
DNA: TGCGCCAGCAGCTTGAGCCGGATCGGTCGCGGCAATGAGCAGTTCTTC
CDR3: CASSLSRIGRGNEQFF

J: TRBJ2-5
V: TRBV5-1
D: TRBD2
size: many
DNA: TGCGCCAGCAGCTTCCGCGGGAGTGCCCTGGAGACCCAGTACTTC
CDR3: CASSFRGSALETQYF

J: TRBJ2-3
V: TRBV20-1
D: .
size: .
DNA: TGCAGTGCTAGAGATCGGATTAGTAGTCGGTCAGATACGCAGTATTTT
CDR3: CSARDRISSRSDTQYF

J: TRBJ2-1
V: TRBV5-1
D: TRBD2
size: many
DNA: TGCGCCAGCAGCGGGGGACTAGCGGGAGAAAATGAGCAGTTCTTC
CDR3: CASSGGLAGENEQFF

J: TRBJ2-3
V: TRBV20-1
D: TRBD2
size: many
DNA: TGCAGTGCTAGAGATTCGGTGACTAGCGGGAGGGCCAAGTTCGCAGATACGCAGTATTTT
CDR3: CSARDSVTSGRAKFADTQYF

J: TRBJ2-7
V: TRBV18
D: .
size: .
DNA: TGTGCCAGCTCACTGACCAGGGGAATATCCTACGAGCAGTACTTC
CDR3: CASSLTRGISYEQYF

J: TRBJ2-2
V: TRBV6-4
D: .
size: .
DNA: TGTGCCAGCAGTATCGGTGGGATAAACACCGGGGAGCTGTTTTTT
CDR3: CASSIGGINTGELFF

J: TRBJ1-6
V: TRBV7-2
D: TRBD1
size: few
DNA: TGTGCCAGCAGCTTACCCTCCGGGACAGCGAGATCACCCCTCCACTTT
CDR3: CASSLPSGTARSPLHF

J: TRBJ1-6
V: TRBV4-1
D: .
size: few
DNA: TGCGCCAGCAGCCAAGGGGTTAAGTGGGGGTATAATTCACCCCTCCACTTT
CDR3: CASSQGVKWGYNSPLHF

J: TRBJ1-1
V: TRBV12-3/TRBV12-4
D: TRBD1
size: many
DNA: TGTGCCAGCGAAACAGGGGGCTTGAACACTGAAGCTTTCTTT
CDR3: CASETGGLNTEAFF

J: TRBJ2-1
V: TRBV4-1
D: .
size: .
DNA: TGCGCCAGCAGCCATGGGGGTGGCTACAATGAGCAGTTCTTC
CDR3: CASSHGGGYNEQFF

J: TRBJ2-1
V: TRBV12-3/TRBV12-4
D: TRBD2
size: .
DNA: TGTGCCAGCAGCCGGCCGGGACTAGCGGGAGGTGGTCCGTTCTTC
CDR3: CASSRPGLAGGGPFF

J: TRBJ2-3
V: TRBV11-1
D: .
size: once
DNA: TGTGCCAGCAGCTTAGTCGTATACAGAGATACGCAGTATTTT
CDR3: CASSLVVYRDTQYF

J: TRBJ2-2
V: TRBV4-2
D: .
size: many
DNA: TGTGCCAGCAGCCGCCTTCCGGGTTTTAGGGACGGGGAGCTGTTTTTT
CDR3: CASSRLPGFRDGELFF

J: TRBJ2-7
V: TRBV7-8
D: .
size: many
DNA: TGTGCCAGCAGCTTTAACAGTGGAGGGTACGAGCAGTACTTC
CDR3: CASSFNSGGYEQYF

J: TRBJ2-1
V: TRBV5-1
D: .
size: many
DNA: TGCGCCAGCAGCTTGGAAACGGGAGTTGAGCAGTTCTTC
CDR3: CASSLETGVEQFF

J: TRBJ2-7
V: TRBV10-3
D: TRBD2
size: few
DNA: TGTGCCATCAGTGAGTCGCGGGAGGGCATGTACGAGCAGTACTTC
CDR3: CAISESREGMYEQYF

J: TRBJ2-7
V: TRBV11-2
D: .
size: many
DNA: TGTGCCAGCAGGAGCGCAGGGAACTACGAGCAGTACTTC
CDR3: CASRSAGNYEQYF

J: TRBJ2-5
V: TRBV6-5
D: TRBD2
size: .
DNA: TGTGCCAGCAGTTACTCGACCCTCCCCGCGGGAGAAGAGACCCAGTACTTC
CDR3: CASSYSTLPAGEETQYF

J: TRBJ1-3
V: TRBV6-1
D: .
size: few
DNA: TGTGCCAGCAGTAAAGGACGGTACTCTGGAAACACCATATATTTT
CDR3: CASSKGRYSGNTIYF